This TCR beta chain appears in the sequencing data of a study of low-dose radiotherapy and immunotherapy resistance in tumors (dated by TCRdb to about 2022). For the wider study: In Cohort 1, 0.5 Gy per fraction was delivered every 2 weeks, and a total PTV dose of 6.5 Gy was prescribed. Cohort 2 received 1 Gy per fraction every two weeks, with a total of 13 Gy over 26 weeks. Nivolumab and ipilimumab were both given intravenously, with nivolumab at a 240 mg flat dose every two weeks and ipilimumab at 1 mg/kg every six weeks. Intravenous cyclophosphamide at 200 mg/m2 was administered every two weeks, one day ahead of each radiation and immunotherapy administration. Aspirin 300 mg was taken orally once daily by patients for four cycles, starting on cycle 1 day 1. Trial participants were not randomized into treatment groups. The translational analysis covered eight patients: three from the first dose cohort and the first five from the second dose cohort.

Inclusive of the bounding cysteine and phenylalanine, the CDR3 is 13 residues long. The entry retains the CDR3 DNA only, 39 bases that are in frame from base 1. From the germline V gene, CDR1 is SGHDN and CDR2 is FVKESK. V is cut by 1 base and J by 6 bases, and the space between the germline ends is 7 bases. Remarks on this clonotype: Its antigen has not been determined. No much larger clone exists at a distance of one base, and base qualities are not known.

Donors were enrolled in RACIN, a single-arm phase I dose-escalation trial in which nivolumab, ipilimumab, aspirin, low-dose cyclophosphamide and low-dose radiotherapy were combined. Eligible patients had advanced, TIL-negative solid tumors. First-strand cDNA was synthesized with Superscript III and a set of TRAV- and TRBV-specific primers, covering both TCRalpha and TCRbeta chains. TCRs were amplified with Phusion for roughly 20 PCR cycles using a constant-region primer together with the adapter attached to the V primers. Isolated mRNA was amplified with the MessageAmp II aRNA Amplification Kit, using a roughly 15-hour in vitro transcription at 37°C. mRNA for TCR sequencing was isolated with the Dynabeads mRNA DIRECT Purification Kit. A second approximately 25-cycle Phusion PCR added indexed Illumina adapters, and products were purified with AMPure XP beads. The published analysis was carried out like this. Custom Perl scripts were used to pool TCR sequences that encoded the same protein, to remove out-of-frame sequences, and to calculate the abundance of each clonotype. Any TCR sequence supported by only a single read was excluded from analysis. Shannon entropy, Gini index, clonality, richness, and the frequency of TCRs shared between repertoires were included as repertoire metrics. TCRdb cleaned the public reads at Q25 with fastp, built clones with MiXCR and kept in-frame beta chains. Under each unique CDR3 protein, matching rows form one entry showing the most common genes and DNA. What appears here as the V and J calls and clone size reflects TCRdb's work, not the paper's. The sample yields about 9,800 distinct CDR3 sequences; around 80% were counted once. The ten largest clonotypes hold roughly 1.4% of the sample.

The V and J segments used are TRBV14 and TRBJ2-1, with the D gene not confidently named. The origin of this receptor is a human donor with advanced metastatic prostate, ovarian, gallbladder or colorectal cancer (not recorded which). This table probably holds off-target reads from a library built for another chain. The CDR3 region has the sequence CASSQALVNEQFF. The nucleotide sequence is TGTGCCAGCAGCCAAGCCCTGGTCAATGAGCAGTTCTTC.